This paragraph reports one TCR beta chain. Antigen unknown. Around 30,000 T cell genomes (about 0.2 ug DNA) went into each sorted-subset replicate. Sequencing used immunoSEQ multiplex PCR; TCRdb keeps in-frame clones, though not all of them. The sample yields some 740,000 clones, nearly 95% seen once. Trimming pared 4 bases from V and 0 bases from J, leaving 13 bases between. CDR3 length: 15 amino acids. From germline, CDR1 is SGHDN and CDR2 FVKESK. This sample stems from a study of shared clonotypes between healthy human individuals. Selected positively for CCR7 and CD45RO-negative, naive CD8 cells excluded terminally differentiated effector memory CD45RA+ cells. Regarding the study as a whole: Donor scarcity curtailed the genetic and exposure-history diversity represented herein.

Material for sequencing was naive CD8+ T cells sorted from blood. The receptor was isolated from a man between 25 and 39 years old in good health. V and J are TRBV14 and TRBJ2-7; D remains ambiguous. CDR3 bases: TGTGCCAGCAGCCCCACGGACGACCCCTCCTACGAGCAGTACTTC. The encoded protein is CASSPTDDPSYEQYF.